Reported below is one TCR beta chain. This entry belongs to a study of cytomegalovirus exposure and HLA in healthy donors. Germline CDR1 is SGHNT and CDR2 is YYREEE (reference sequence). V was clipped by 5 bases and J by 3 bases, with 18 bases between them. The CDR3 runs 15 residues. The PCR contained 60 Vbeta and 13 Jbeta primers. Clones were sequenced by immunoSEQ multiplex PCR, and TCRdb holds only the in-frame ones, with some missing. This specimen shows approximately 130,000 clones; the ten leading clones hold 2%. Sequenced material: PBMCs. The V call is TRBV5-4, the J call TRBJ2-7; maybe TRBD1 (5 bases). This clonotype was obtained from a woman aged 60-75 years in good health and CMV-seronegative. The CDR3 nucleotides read TGTGCCAGCAGACCCGACAGAGAAAAACACTACGAGCAGTACTTC. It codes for CASRPDREKHYEQYF.